This entry lists 20 T cell receptor beta chains sequenced from one sample in a study of cytomegalovirus exposure and HLA in healthy donors. This PCR relied on a set of 60 Vbeta primers and 13 Jbeta primers. The assay was immunoSEQ multiplex PCR, and TCRdb's table has in-frame clones only and misses some. The profile shows 200,000 to 250,000 clones, 76% of them singletons. The sequencing sample was made of PBMCs. The receptors shown here come from a man younger than 35 in good health and CMV-seronegative.

The chain joins TRBV19 to TRBJ2-3, with D possibly TRBD2 on 6 matching bases. The V gene's germline CDR1 is LNHDA and CDR2 SQIVND (reference sequence). The CDR3 has 15 amino acids. The V and J ends lost 7 bases and 2 bases respectively, with 16 bases between them. Here the CDR3 reads CASNDPGLNTDTQYF. DNA of the CDR3: TGTGCCAGTAATGACCCGGGACTGAACACAGATACGCAGTATTTT.

CDR3 region: CASSLKISPRSGRYEQYF. The CDR3 bases are TGTGCCAGCAGTTTGAAGATTTCCCCGAGGAGCGGGAGGTACGAGCAGTACTTC. This sequence joins TRBV27 and TRBJ2-7, with 9 nucleotides matching TRBD2. CDR1 and CDR2 (germline): MNHEY, SMNVEV (reference sequence). V gave up 3 bases and J gave up 4 bases; unmatched junction bases: 16. CDR3 length: 18 amino acids.

V gene TRBV6-6 combines with J gene TRBJ1-2; the match to TRBD1 covers 8 bases. This CDR3 comprises 15 residues. The germline CDR1 and CDR2 sequences are MNHNY and SVGAGI (reference sequence). Trimming took 5 bases from V and 3 from J; bases not matched to a gene: 8. In DNA, the CDR3 is TGTGCCAGCAGTCACTTCGGGACAGGATACTATGGCTACACCTTC. This gives the protein CASSHFGTGYYGYTF.

The V and J genes are TRBV19 and TRBJ2-1, with D perhaps TRBD1 (6 bases). Looked up from germline, CDR1 is LNHDA and CDR2 is SQIVND (reference sequence). The CDR3 loop spans 14 amino acids. Trimming pared 5 bases from V and 4 bases from J, leaving 12 bases between. CDR3 residues: CASSPRQEYNEQFF. As DNA, the CDR3 is TGTGCCAGTAGTCCAAGACAGGAGTACAATGAGCAGTTCTTC.

The V and J genes are TRBV2 and TRBJ2-3, with 10 bases lining up with TRBD2. The ends lost 1 base at V and 6 bases at J; junction bases unmatched: 4. This CDR3 is 15 amino acids long. Germline assignment: CDR1 SNHLY and CDR2 FYNNEI. This chain's CDR3 is CASSEGLAGVDTQYF. The CDR3 DNA reads as TGTGCCAGCAGTGAAGGTCTAGCGGGAGTTGATACGCAGTATTTT. Complete variable domain (other parts from reference TRBV2 and TRBJ2-3): EPEVTQTPSHQVTQMGQEVILRCVPISNHLYFYWYRQILGQKVEFLVSFYNNEISEKSEIFDDQFSVERPDGSNFTLKIRSTKLEDSAMYFCASSEGLAGVDTQYFGPGTRLTVL.

This clone was seen just once. The DNA for the CDR3 is TGCGCCAGCAGTGAGAATTCTGGAGCTAGCAGGTTCTTC. Translating it yields CASSENSGASRFF. J is TRBJ2-1 and V is TRBV10-2; tentatively, D is TRBD2 (5 bases). The germline CDR1 and CDR2 sequences are WSHSY and SAAADI. Trimming pared 2 bases from V and 15 bases from J, leaving 17 bases between. The CDR3 is 13 amino acids.

This chain joins TRBV29-1 and TRBJ2-1; 8 bases line up with TRBD2. V lost 7 bases, J lost 2 bases, and 4 bases stayed unmatched. CDR1 SQVTM and CDR2 ANQGSEA come from the germline V gene. The CDR3 extends over 13 amino acids. CDR3: CSGRGGAYNEQFF. The CDR3 coding sequence is TGCAGCGGCCGGGGGGGGGCCTACAATGAGCAGTTCTTC.

This chain links TRBV9 with TRBJ1-1; D not certain. V shed 0 bases and J shed 3 bases, with 6 bases lying between them. The CDR3 extends over 13 amino acids. Per the germline V gene, CDR1 is SGDLS and CDR2 is YYNGEE. The CDR3 is CASSVGGYTEAFF. CDR3 bases: TGTGCCAGCAGCGTAGGAGGGTACACTGAAGCTTTCTTT.

A single count supports this clone. The rearrangement links TRBV4-1 to TRBJ2-3; 7 nucleotides match TRBD1. V gave up 6 bases and J gave up 2 bases; unmatched junction bases: 8. Germline V gene data show CDR1 as MGHRA and CDR2 as YSYEKL. The CDR3 length is 15 residues. CDR3 nucleotides: TGCGCCAGCAGGGCAAACGACAGGGTCACAGATACGCAGTATTTT. It codes for CASRANDRVTDTQYF.

This chain uses TRBV6-1 with TRBJ2-3; the match to TRBD2 covers 11 bases. Germline V gives CDR1 MNHNS, CDR2 SASEGT. The CDR3 contains 16 residues. With 4 bases clipped from V and 1 base from J, the junction kept 4 bases outside the gene matches. The CDR3 protein is CASSGSGLAGTDTQYF. Here the CDR3 DNA reads TGTGCCAGCAGTGGCTCGGGACTAGCGGGCACAGATACGCAGTATTTT.

This chain links TRBV30 with TRBJ2-3; D remains unclear. Germline V gene lookup returns CDR1 GTSNPN and CDR2 SVGIG (reference sequence). The CDR3 has 15 amino acids. Trimming pared 0 bases from V and 2 bases from J, leaving 12 bases between. This CDR3 reads CAWSVPYPYTDTQYF. The DNA for the CDR3 is TGTGCCTGGAGTGTACCGTACCCCTACACAGATACGCAGTATTTT.

The chain uses TRBV6-5 and TRBJ1-4; tentatively, D is TRBD1 (6 bases). V lost 8 bases and J 4 bases, leaving 8 bases between the germline ends. In germline, CDR1 is MNHEY, CDR2 SVGAGI. This CDR3 spans 12 amino acids. CDR3 DNA sequence: TGTGCCAGCCAGGGGAATAATGAAAAACTGTTTTTT. This sequence encodes CASQGNNEKLFF.

The gene calls are TRBV6-1 and TRBJ1-1, with D perhaps TRBD1 (6 bases). Germline CDR1 is MNHNS and CDR2 is SASEGT. V gave up 4 bases and J gave up 5 bases, with 14 bases separating them. This CDR3 region has 14 residues. CDR3 in amino acids: CASSASGARTEAFF. The CDR3 bases are TGTGCCAGCAGTGCATCAGGGGCGCGGACTGAAGCTTTCTTT.

The rearrangement links TRBV4-1 to TRBJ1-1; possible D gene TRBD1, 6 bases. V lost 3 bases to trimming and J lost 5 bases, with 10 bases between them. This CDR3 contains 13 residues. CDR1 is MGHRA and CDR2 is YSYEKL in the germline V gene. CDR3 loop: CASSQGHLTEAFF. CDR3 bases: TGCGCCAGCAGCCAGGGACACCTAACTGAAGCTTTCTTT.

This chain's CDR3 is CASSPTRGRDTQYF. CDR3 coding DNA: TGTGCCAGCAGCCCCACCCGCGGCAGAGATACGCAGTATTTT. This chain connects TRBV27 to TRBJ2-3, with no clear D. This CDR3 is 14 amino acids long. Germline loops: CDR1 MNHEY, CDR2 SMNVEV (reference sequence). Trimming took off 6 bases at V and 5 bases at J, with 15 bases between the two ends.

The J gene is TRBJ2-3, the V gene TRBV19; D remains ambiguous. CDR1 LNHDA and CDR2 SQIVND come from the germline V gene (reference sequence). The CDR3 loop spans 14 amino acids. The V and J ends lost 6 bases and 2 bases respectively, with 12 bases between them. CDR3 residues: CASRAQSTTDTQYF. The CDR3 bases are TGTGCCAGTAGGGCCCAATCCACCACAGATACGCAGTATTTT.

DNA of the CDR3: TGTGCCAGTAGTATCCCTCTCGACAGGGGCTATGGCTACACCTTC. This translates into CASSIPLDRGYGYTF. The chain carries TRBV19 and TRBJ1-2; 8 bases match TRBD1. Germline CDR1 is LNHDA and CDR2 is SQIVND (reference sequence). The CDR3 has 15 residues. The ends lost 3 bases at V and 4 bases at J; junction bases unmatched: 7.

The chain is built from TRBV7-9 and TRBJ2-7; maybe TRBD1 (5 bases). This CDR3 comprises 16 residues. The germline V gene encodes CDR1 SEHNR and CDR2 FQNEAQ (reference sequence). V lost 0 bases and J lost 5, with 17 bases in between. The CDR3 here is CASSLAHGQGFNEQYF. The CDR3 DNA reads as TGTGCCAGCAGCTTAGCGCACGGGCAGGGATTTAACGAGCAGTACTTC. Together with reference TRBV7-9 and TRBJ2-7, the CDR3 gives the full variable domain: DTGVSQNPRHKITKRGQNVTFRCDPISEHNRLYWYRQTLGQGPEFLTYFQNEAQLEKSRLLSDRFSAERPKGSFSTLEIQRTEQGDSAMYLCASSLAHGQGFNEQYFGPGTRLTVT.

The chain recombines TRBV4-1 with TRBJ2-1; TRBD1 might be the D (6 bases). With 2 bases removed from V and 7 bases from J, the gap between germline ends came to 9 bases. Germline V lookup: CDR1 MGHRA, CDR2 YSYEKL. The CDR3 covers 13 residues. Here the CDR3 reads CASSQLQGNEQFF. The CDR3 bases are TGCGCCAGCAGCCAACTACAGGGTAATGAGCAGTTCTTC.

This clone appeared a few times. The J gene is TRBJ2-1, the V gene TRBV5-5, with TRBD2 identical over 7 bases. Germline CDR1 is SGHKS and CDR2 is YYEKEE (reference sequence). The CDR3 covers 13 residues. The ends lost 4 bases at V and 9 bases at J; junction bases unmatched: 7. The CDR3 DNA reads TGTGCCAGCAGCCTCGTAGCGGGCTCTGAGCAGTTCTTC. This codes for CASSLVAGSEQFF.